The 12 T cell receptor beta chains below come from one sample, sequenced in a study of T-cell reconstitution after alpha-beta-depleted transplantation in children. TCRbeta library preparation incorporated unique molecular identifiers. TCRdb ran MiXCR on the PCR reads and lists one entry per CDR3 protein. This table holds hundreds of thousands of distinct CDR3 sequences, about 16% found once. Sequences were derived from PBMCs, mostly from graft donor cells, sampled 360 days after TCRalphabeta/CD19-depleted stem cell transplant. These receptors came from a male patient between 5 and 17 years old who had a stem cell transplant for acute lymphoblastic leukemia, so the T cells may come from the graft donor.

This clonotype appeared a few times. This sequence joins TRBV27 and TRBJ2-1; 11 bases are a match to TRBD1. Germline loops: CDR1 MNHEY, CDR2 SMNVEV (reference sequence). The CDR3 runs 14 residues. Losses at the gene ends were 10 bases for V and 7 bases for J; bases not matched to a gene: 9. CDR3 loop: CAISPGTGGNEQFF. The CDR3 DNA is TGTGCCATCTCTCCCGGGACAGGGGGGAATGAGCAGTTCTTC.

This clonotype occurred a few times. The chain combines TRBV12-3 or TRBV12-4 with TRBJ2-2, with 12 bases fitting TRBD1. The CDR3 runs 17 residues. Trimming at V came to 6 bases and at J to 5 bases, leaving 10 bases not matched to a gene. The CDR3 nucleotides are TGTGCCAGCAGACACGCAGGGACAGGGGGCGCGACCGGGGAGCTGTTTTTT. Translation: CASRHAGTGGATGELFF.

This clonotype was found a few times. V is TRBV4-1 and J is TRBJ2-7; D remains unclear. The V gene's germline CDR1 is MGHRA and CDR2 YSYEKL. The CDR3 has 16 amino acids. Trimming cost V 6 bases and J 0 bases, with 18 bases left between them. CDR3 in amino acids: CASSPTPGLSSYEQYF. The CDR3 DNA is TGCGCCAGCAGTCCCACACCGGGCCTTAGCTCCTACGAGCAGTACTTC.

The chain carries TRBV9 and TRBJ2-3, with 7 bases that match TRBD2. This CDR3 is built from 13 residues. Losses at the gene ends were 2 bases for V and 5 bases for J; bases not matched to a gene: 2. Germline V CDR1 and CDR2: SGDLS, YYNGEE. The CDR3, as DNA: TGTGCCAGCAGCGTGATAGCGGGAGATACGCAGTATTTT. This gives the protein CASSVIAGDTQYF.

In its sample, this clonotype was seen a few times. The chain couples TRBV7-8 to TRBJ2-5; a possible D gene is TRBD2 (6 bases). V gave up 5 bases and J gave up 4 bases, with 23 bases separating them. This CDR3 has 17 amino acids. Germline V gene data show CDR1 as SGHVS and CDR2 as FQNEAQ. The chain's CDR3 is CASSRGNSGASGETQYF. CDR3 nucleotides: TGTGCCAGCAGCCGAGGAAATAGCGGAGCGAGTGGAGAGACCCAGTACTTC.

The chain recombines TRBV7-9 with TRBJ1-3, with 7 bases that match TRBD1. Germline assignment: CDR1 SEHNR and CDR2 FQNEAQ (reference sequence). V shed 5 bases, J shed 2 bases, and the junction held 6 bases outside the gene matches. The CDR3 covers 15 residues. The CDR3 here is CASSPQGVTGNTIYF. The DNA for the CDR3 is TGTGCCAGCAGCCCTCAGGGGGTAACTGGAAACACCATATATTTT.

There are many counts of this clonotype. The rearrangement joins TRBV12-3 or TRBV12-4 to TRBJ2-5; D gene ambiguous. Trimming stripped 4 bases from V and 0 bases from J, with 12 bases between. The CDR3 has 15 amino acids. The CDR3, as DNA: TGTGCCAGCAGTTATTCTACTTACTACCAAGAGACCCAGTACTTC. This encodes CASSYSTYYQETQYF.

This clonotype was observed many times. The V gene is TRBV27, the J gene TRBJ2-7; 10 bases fit TRBD1. Germline CDR1 reads MNHEY; CDR2 reads SMNVEV (reference sequence). The CDR3 is 15 residues long. The V segment lost 4 bases and the J segment 3 bases; nucleotides outside the gene matches: 6. In DNA, the CDR3 is TGTGCCAGCAGTTCCGGGACAGGGGTCTTCTACGAGCAGTACTTC. Protein sequence: CASSSGTGVFYEQYF.

This chain links TRBV29-1 with TRBJ2-2; perhaps TRBD1 as D (6 bases). V was cut by 7 bases and J by 1 base, with 13 bases left in between. This CDR3 is built from 14 residues. CDR1 and CDR2 (germline): SQVTM, ANQGSEA. The CDR3 DNA sequence: TGCAGCGCAGCGACAGGCCTGAACACCGGGGAGCTGTTTTTT. Amino acid sequence: CSAATGLNTGELFF.

The CDR3 DNA follows: TGTGCCAGCAGCCCTACTCTAGCGGGAACTGAGCAGTTCTTC. This translates into CASSPTLAGTEQFF. V usage is TRBV11-1 and J usage is TRBJ2-1, with 9 bases fitting TRBD2. This CDR3 region has 14 residues. Germline V CDR1 and CDR2: SGHAT, FQDESV (reference sequence). The junction had 8 bases not matched to a gene; V was cut back by 5 bases and J by 9 bases.

This clonotype was seen at least ten times. The chain joins TRBV5-4 to TRBJ2-3, with TRBD2 matching over 9 bases. V shed 5 bases, J shed 0 bases, and the junction held 4 bases outside the gene matches. Per germline, CDR1 SGHNT and CDR2 YYREEE (reference sequence). The CDR3 spans 15 residues. In nucleotides, the CDR3 is TGTGCCAGCAGAAGACTAGCGGAGAGCACAGATACGCAGTATTTT. Its protein product is CASRRLAESTDTQYF.

The rearrangement uses TRBV6-6 and TRBJ1-2, with 7 bases identical to TRBD1. The germline V gene encodes CDR1 MNHNY and CDR2 SVGAGI (reference sequence). This CDR3 contains 15 residues. V dropped 10 bases and J dropped 4; count of bases not matched to a gene: 15. The CDR3 DNA sequence: TGTGCCACTTACGTTTACCGGGACAGCGTCTATGGCTACACCTTC. It encodes CATYVYRDSVYGYTF.